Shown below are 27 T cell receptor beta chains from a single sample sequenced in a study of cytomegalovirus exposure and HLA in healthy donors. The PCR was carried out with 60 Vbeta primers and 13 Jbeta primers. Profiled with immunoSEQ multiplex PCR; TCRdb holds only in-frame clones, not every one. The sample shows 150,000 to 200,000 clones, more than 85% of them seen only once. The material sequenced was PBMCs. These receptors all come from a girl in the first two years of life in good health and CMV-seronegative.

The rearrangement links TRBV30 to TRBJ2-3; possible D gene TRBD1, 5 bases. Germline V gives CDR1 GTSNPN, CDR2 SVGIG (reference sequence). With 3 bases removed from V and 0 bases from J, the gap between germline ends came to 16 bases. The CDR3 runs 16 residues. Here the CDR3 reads CAWRGPREVSTDTQYF. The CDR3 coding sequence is TGTGCCTGGAGGGGGCCAAGGGAAGTTAGCACAGATACGCAGTATTTT.

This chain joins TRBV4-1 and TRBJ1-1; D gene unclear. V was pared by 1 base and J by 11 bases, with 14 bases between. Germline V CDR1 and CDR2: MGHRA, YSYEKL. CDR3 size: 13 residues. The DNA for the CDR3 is TGCGCCAGCAGCCAAGTGTTACCCCAGTCGGCTTTCTTT. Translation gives CASSQVLPQSAFF.

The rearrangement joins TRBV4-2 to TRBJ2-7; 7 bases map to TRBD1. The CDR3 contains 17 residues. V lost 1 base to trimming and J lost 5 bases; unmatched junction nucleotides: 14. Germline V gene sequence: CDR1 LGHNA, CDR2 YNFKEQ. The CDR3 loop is CASSQGIGTDFANEQYF. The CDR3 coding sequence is TGTGCCAGCAGCCAAGGAATCGGGACAGATTTTGCCAACGAGCAGTACTTC.

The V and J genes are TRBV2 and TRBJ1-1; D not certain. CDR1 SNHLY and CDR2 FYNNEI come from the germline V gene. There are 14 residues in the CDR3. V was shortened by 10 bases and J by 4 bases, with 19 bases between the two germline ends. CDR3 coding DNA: TGTGCCACCCTCTTAGAGGGTTGGAGCACTGAAGCTTTCTTT. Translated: CATLLEGWSTEAFF.

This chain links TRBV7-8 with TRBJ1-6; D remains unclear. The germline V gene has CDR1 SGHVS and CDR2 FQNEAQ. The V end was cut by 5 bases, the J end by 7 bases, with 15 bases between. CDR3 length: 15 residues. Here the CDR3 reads CASSQPTVTNSPLHF. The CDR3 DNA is TGTGCCAGCAGCCAGCCAACAGTTACAAATTCACCCCTCCACTTT. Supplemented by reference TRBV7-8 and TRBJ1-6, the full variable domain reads GAGVSQSPRYKVAKRGQDVALRCDPISGHVSLFWYQQALGQGPEFLTYFQNEAQLDKSGLPSDRFFAERPEGSVSTLKIQRTQQEDSAVYLCASSQPTVTNSPLHFGNGTRLTVT.

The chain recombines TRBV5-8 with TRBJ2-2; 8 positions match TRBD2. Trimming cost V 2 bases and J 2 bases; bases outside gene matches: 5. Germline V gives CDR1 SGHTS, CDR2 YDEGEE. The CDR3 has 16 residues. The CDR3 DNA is TGTGCCAGCAGCTTTTTCGGGGGGGGAAACACCGGGGAGCTGTTTTTT. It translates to CASSFFGGGNTGELFF.

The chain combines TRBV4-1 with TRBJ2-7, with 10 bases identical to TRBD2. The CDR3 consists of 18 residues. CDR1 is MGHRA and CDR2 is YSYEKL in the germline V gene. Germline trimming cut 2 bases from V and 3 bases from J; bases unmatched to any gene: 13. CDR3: CASSQLQGLLAGNYEQYF. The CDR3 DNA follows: TGCGCCAGCAGCCAATTACAAGGTTTACTAGCGGGGAACTACGAGCAGTACTTC.

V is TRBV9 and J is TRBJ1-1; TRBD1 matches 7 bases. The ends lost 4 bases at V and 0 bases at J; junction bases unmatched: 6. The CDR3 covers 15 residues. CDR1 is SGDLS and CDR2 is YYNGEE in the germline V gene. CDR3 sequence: CASSPSGTVNTEAFF. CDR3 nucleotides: TGTGCCAGCAGCCCCTCCGGGACAGTGAACACTGAAGCTTTCTTT.

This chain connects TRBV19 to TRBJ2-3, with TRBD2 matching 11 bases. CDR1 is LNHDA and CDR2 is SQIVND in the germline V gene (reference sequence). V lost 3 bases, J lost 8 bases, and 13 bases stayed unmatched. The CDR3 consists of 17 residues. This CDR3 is CASSIPRTSGSASTQYF. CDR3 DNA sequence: TGTGCCAGTAGTATCCCGCGGACTAGCGGGTCGGCGTCTACGCAGTATTTT. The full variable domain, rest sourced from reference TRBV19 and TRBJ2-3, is DGGITQSPKYLFRKEGQNVTLSCEQNLNHDAMYWYRQDPGQGLRLIYYSQIVNDFQKGDIAEGYSVSREKKESFPLTVTSAQKNPTAFYLCASSIPRTSGSASTQYFGPGTRLTVL.

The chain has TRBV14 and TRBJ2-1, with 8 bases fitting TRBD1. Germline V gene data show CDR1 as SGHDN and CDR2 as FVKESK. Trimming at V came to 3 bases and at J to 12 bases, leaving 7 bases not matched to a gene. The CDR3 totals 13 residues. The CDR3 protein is CASSQPGTGMQFF. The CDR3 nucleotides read TGTGCCAGCAGCCAGCCCGGGACAGGAATGCAGTTCTTC.

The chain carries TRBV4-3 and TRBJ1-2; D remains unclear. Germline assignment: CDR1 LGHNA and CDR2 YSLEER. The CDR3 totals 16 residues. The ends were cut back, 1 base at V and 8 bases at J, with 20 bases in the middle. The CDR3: CASSQGGPGLRRGYTF. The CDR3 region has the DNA TGCGCCAGCAGCCAAGGTGGCCCTGGGCTACGTCGGGGCTACACCTTC.

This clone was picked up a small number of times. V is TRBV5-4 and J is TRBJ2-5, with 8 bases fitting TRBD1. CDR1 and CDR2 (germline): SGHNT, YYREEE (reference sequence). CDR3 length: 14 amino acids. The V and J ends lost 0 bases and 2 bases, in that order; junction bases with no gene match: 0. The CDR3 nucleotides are TGTGCCAGCAGCTTGGGGACAGGGCAAGAGACCCAGTACTTC. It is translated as CASSLGTGQETQYF.

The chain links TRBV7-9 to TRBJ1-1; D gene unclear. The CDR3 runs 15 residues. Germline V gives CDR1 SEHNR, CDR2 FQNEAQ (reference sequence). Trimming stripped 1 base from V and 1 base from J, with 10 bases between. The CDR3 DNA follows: TGTGCCAGCAGCTTAGTCCTGACTAAGAACACTGAAGCTTTCTTT. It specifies CASSLVLTKNTEAFF.

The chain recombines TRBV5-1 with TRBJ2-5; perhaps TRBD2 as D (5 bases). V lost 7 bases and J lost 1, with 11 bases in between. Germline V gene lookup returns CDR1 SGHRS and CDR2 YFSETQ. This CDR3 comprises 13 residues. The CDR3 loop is CASYRGLQETQYF. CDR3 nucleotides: TGCGCCAGCTACCGAGGGCTCCAAGAGACCCAGTACTTC. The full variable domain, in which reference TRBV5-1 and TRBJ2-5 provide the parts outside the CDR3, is KAGVTQTPRYLIKTRGQQVTLSCSPISGHRSVSWYQQTPGQGLQFLFEYFSETQRNKGNFPGRFSGRQFSNSRSEMNVSTLELGDSALYLCASYRGLQETQYFGPGTRLLVL.

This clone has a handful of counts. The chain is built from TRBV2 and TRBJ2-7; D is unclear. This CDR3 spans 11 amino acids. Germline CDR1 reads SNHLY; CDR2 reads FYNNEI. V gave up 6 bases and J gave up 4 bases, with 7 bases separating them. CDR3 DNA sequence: TGTGCCAGCAGGTTCTTTTACGAGCAGTACTTC. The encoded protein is CASRFFYEQYF.

The CDR3 DNA is TGCAGTGGACAGGACAACACAGATACGCAGTATTTT. Its protein product is CSGQDNTDTQYF. This chain joins TRBV29-1 and TRBJ2-3; 7 bases align to TRBD1. The CDR3 contains 12 residues. Germline CDR1 reads SQVTM; CDR2 reads ANQGSEA.

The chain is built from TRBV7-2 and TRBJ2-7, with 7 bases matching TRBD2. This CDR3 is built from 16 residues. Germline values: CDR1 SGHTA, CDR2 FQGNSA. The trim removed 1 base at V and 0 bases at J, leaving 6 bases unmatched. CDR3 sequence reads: CASSLEAGPFSYEQYF. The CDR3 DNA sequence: TGTGCCAGCAGCTTAGAAGCGGGGCCCTTCTCCTACGAGCAGTACTTC.

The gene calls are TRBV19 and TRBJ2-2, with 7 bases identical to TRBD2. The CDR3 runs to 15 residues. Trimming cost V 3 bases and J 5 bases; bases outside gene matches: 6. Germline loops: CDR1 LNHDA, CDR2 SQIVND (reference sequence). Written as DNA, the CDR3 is TGTGCCAGTAGTATCGGCAGGGAGGGAACCGGGGAGCTGTTTTTT. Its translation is CASSIGREGTGELFF.

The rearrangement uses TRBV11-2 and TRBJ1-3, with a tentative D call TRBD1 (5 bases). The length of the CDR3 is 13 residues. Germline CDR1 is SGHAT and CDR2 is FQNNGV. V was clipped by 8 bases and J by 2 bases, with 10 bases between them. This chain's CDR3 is CASSRAPGNTIYF. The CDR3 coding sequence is TGTGCCAGCTCCAGGGCTCCTGGAAACACCATATATTTT.

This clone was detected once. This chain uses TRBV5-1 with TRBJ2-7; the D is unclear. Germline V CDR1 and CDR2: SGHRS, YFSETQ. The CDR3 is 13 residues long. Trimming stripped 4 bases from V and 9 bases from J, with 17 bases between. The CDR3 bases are TGCGCCAGCAGCCCGACTGAACCGCCGGCGCAGTACTTC. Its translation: CASSPTEPPAQYF.

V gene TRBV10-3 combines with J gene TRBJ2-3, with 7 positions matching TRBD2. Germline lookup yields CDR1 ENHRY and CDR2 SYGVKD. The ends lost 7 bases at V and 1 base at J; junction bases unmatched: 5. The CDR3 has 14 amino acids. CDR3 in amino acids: CAITPSGGTDTQYF. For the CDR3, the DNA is TGTGCCATCACGCCCAGCGGGGGCACAGATACGCAGTATTTT.

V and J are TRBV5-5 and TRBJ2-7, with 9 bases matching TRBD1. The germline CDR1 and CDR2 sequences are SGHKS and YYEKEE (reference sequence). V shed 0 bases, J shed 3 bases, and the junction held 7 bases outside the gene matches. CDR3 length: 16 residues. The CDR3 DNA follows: TGTGCCAGCAGCTTGGCTCCGGGACAGGGTTACTACGAGCAGTACTTC. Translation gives CASSLAPGQGYYEQYF.

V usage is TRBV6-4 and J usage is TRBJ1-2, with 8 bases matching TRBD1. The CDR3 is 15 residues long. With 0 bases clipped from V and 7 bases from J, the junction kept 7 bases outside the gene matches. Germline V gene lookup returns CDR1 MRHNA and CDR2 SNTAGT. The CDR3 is CASSDSFRGQGGYTF. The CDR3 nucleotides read TGTGCCAGCAGTGACTCCTTCAGGGGGCAGGGTGGCTACACCTTC.

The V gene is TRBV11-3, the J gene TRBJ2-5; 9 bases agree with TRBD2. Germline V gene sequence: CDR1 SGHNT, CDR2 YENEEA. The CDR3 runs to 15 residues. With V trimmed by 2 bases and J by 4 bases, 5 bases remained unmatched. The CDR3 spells CASSLLAGLGETQYF. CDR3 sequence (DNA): TGTGCCAGCAGCTTACTAGCGGGGTTGGGAGAGACCCAGTACTTC.

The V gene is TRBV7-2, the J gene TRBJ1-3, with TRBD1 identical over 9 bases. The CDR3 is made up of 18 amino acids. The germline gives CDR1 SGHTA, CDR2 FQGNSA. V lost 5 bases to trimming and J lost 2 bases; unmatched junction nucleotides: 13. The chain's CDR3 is CASSPRDRADTTGNTIYF. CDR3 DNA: TGTGCCAGCAGCCCCCGGGACAGGGCTGACACCACTGGAAACACCATATATTTT. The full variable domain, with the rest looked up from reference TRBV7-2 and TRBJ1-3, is GAGVSQSPSNKVTEKGKDVELRCDPISGHTALYWYRQSLGQGLEFLIYFQGNSAPDKSGLPSDRFSAERTGGSVSTLTIQRTQQEDSAVYLCASSPRDRADTTGNTIYFGEGSWLTVV.

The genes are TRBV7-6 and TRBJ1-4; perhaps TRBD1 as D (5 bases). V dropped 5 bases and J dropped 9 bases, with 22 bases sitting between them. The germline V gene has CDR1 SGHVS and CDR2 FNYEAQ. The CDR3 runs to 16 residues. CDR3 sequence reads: CASSGPYSAPGQKLFF. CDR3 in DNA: TGTGCCAGCAGCGGTCCGTACAGCGCTCCAGGGCAAAAACTGTTTTTT.

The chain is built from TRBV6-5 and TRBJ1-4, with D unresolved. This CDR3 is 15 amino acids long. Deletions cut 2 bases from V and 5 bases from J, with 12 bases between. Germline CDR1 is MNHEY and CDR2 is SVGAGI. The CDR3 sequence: CASSYAPAENEKLFF. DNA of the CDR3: TGTGCCAGCAGTTACGCCCCCGCGGAAAATGAAAAACTGTTTTTT.